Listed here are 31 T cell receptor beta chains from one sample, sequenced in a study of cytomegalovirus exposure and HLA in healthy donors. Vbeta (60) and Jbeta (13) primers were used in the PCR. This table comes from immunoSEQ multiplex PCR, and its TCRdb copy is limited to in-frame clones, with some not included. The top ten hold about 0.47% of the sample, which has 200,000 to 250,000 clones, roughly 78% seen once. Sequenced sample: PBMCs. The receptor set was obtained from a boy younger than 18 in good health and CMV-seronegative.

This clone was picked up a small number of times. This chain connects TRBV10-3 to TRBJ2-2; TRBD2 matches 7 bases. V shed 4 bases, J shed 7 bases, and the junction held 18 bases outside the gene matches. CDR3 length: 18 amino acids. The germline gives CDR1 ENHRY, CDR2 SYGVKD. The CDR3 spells CAISAPWRRESVVGELFF. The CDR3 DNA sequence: TGTGCCATCAGTGCACCATGGAGGCGGGAGAGCGTGGTCGGGGAGCTGTTTTTT.

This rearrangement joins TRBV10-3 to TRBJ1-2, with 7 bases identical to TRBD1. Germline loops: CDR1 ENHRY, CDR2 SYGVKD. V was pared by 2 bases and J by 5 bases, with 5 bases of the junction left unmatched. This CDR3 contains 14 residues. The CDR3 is CAISEDRDGYGYTF. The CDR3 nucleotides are TGTGCCATCAGTGAGGACAGGGATGGGTATGGCTACACCTTC.

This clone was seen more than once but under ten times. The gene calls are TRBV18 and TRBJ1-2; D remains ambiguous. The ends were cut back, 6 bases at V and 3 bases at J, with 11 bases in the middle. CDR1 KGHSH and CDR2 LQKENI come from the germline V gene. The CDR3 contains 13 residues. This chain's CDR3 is CASSSGEDYGYTF. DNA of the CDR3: TGTGCCAGCTCCTCCGGAGAGGACTATGGCTACACCTTC.

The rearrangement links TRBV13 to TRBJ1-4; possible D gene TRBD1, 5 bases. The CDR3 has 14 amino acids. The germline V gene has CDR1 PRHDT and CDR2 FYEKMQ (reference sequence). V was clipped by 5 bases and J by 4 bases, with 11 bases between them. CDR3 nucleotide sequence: TGTGCCAGCAGCCAACAAGGGGATAATGAAAAACTGTTTTTT. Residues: CASSQQGDNEKLFF.

CDR3 DNA: TGCGCCAGCAGCCCCTTGCGGCGCACAGATACGCAGTATTTT. It encodes CASSPLRRTDTQYF. The chain carries TRBV5-1 and TRBJ2-3; D unresolved. The CDR3 runs 14 residues. V lost 4 bases to trimming and J lost 1 base, with 10 bases between them. CDR1 is SGHRS and CDR2 is YFSETQ in the germline V gene.

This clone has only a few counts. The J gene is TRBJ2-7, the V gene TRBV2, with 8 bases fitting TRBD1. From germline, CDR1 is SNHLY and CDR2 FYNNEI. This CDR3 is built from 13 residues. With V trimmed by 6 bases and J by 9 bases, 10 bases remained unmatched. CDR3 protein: CASRESDRGRQYF. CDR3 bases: TGTGCCAGCAGAGAATCCGACAGGGGTAGGCAGTACTTC.

The CDR3 DNA follows: TGTGCCAGCAGTTTGTGGCTAGGAGACTACAATGAGCAGTTCTTC. Translated: CASSLWLGDYNEQFF. The chain couples TRBV27 to TRBJ2-1, with D uncertain. Trimming left V 3 bases short and J 3 bases short, with 12 bases between. In germline, CDR1 is MNHEY, CDR2 SMNVEV (reference sequence). This CDR3 has 15 amino acids.

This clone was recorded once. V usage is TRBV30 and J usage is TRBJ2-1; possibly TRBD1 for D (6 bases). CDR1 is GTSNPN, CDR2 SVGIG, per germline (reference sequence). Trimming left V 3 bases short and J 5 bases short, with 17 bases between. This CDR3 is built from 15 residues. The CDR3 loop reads CAWRGRQGPNNEQFF. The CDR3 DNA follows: TGTGCCTGGAGAGGTAGGCAGGGGCCAAACAATGAGCAGTTCTTC.

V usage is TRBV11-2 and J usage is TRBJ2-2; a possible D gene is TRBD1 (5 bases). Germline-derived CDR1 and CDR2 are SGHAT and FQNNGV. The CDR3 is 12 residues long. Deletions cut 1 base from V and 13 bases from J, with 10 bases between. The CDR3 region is CASSLARDVLFF. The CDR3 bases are TGTGCCAGCAGCTTAGCCAGGGATGTGCTGTTTTTT.

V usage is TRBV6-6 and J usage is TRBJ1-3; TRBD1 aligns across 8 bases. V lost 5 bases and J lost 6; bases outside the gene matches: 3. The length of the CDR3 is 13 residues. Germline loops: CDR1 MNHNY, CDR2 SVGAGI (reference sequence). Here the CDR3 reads CASSRQGANTIYF. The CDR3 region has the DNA TGTGCCAGCAGTAGGCAGGGGGCAAACACCATATATTTT.

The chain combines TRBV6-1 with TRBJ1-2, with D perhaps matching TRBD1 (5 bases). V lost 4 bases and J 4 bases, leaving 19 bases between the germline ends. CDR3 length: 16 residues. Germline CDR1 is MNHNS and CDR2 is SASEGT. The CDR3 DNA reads TGTGCCAGCAGTGCTTGGGGCAGCCGCAAAGCCTATGGCTACACCTTC. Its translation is CASSAWGSRKAYGYTF.

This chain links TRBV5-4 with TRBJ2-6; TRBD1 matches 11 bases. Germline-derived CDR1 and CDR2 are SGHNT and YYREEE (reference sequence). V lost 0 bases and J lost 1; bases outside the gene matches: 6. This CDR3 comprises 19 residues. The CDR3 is CASSLEADRGLSGANVLTF. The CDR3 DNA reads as TGTGCCAGCAGCTTGGAAGCGGACAGGGGGCTGTCTGGGGCCAACGTCCTGACTTTC.

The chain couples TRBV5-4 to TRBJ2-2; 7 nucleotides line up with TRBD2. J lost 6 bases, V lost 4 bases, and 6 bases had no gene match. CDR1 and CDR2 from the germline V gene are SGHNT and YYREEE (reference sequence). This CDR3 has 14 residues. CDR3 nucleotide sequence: TGTGCCAGCAGCGAGCGGGATGGGGCCGGGGAGCTGTTTTTT. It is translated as CASSERDGAGELFF.

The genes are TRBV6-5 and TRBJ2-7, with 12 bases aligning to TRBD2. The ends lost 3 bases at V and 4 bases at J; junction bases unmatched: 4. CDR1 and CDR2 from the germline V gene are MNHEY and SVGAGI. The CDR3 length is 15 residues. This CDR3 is CASSYLAGGSYEQYF. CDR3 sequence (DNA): TGTGCCAGCAGTTATCTAGCGGGGGGGTCTTACGAGCAGTACTTC.

The CDR3 coding sequence is TGTGCCTGGAGTAGGGGGGGAGGGGACACTGAAGCTTTCTTT. Its translation: CAWSRGGGDTEAFF. The rearrangement uses TRBV30 and TRBJ1-1; D is possibly TRBD1 (6 bases). The CDR3 covers 14 residues. Trimming left V 2 bases short and J 3 bases short, with 13 bases between. CDR1 is GTSNPN, CDR2 SVGIG, per germline (reference sequence).

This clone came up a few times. CDR3 loop: CAWGIPGTGGEQYF. As DNA, the CDR3 is TGTGCCTGGGGTATCCCCGGGACAGGAGGCGAGCAGTACTTC. The V gene is TRBV30, the J gene TRBJ2-7; 8 bases are shared with TRBD1. The V gene end was trimmed by 5 bases and the J gene end by 6 bases; junction bases not matched to a gene: 12. The germline V gene has CDR1 GTSNPN and CDR2 SVGIG (reference sequence). This CDR3 spans 14 amino acids.

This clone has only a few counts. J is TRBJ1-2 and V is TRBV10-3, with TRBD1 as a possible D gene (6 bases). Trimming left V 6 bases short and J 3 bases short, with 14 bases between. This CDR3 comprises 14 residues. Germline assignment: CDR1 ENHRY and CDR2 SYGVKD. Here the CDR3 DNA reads TGTGCCATCAGAAGTACAGGGACCGACTATGGCTACACCTTC. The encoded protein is CAIRSTGTDYGYTF.

CDR3 nucleotides: TGTGCCAGCAGCCTTGGACTAGGCTCTTCCTACGAGCAGTACTTC. Translation gives CASSLGLGSSYEQYF. The chain carries TRBV6-5 and TRBJ2-7, with 7 bases that match TRBD2. This CDR3 has 15 residues. Germline CDR1 reads MNHEY; CDR2 reads SVGAGI. V trimming: 6 bases; J trimming: 1 base; junction bases outside the gene matches: 9.

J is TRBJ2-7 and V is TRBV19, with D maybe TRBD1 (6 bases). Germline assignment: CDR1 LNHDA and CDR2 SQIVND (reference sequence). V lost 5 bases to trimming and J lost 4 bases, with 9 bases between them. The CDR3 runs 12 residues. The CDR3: CASSPTGYEQYF. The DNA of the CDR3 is TGTGCCAGTAGTCCAACAGGGTACGAGCAGTACTTC.

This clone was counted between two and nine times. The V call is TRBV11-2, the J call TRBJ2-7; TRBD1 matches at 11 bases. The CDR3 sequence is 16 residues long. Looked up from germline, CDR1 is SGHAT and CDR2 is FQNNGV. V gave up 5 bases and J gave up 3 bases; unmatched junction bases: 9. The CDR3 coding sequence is TGTGCCAGCAGCCCCGTCCGGACAGGGGGCCTCTACGAGCAGTACTTC. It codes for CASSPVRTGGLYEQYF.

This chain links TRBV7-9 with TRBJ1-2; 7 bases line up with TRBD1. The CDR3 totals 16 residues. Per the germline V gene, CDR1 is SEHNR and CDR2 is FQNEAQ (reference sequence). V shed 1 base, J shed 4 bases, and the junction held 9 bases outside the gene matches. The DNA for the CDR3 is TGTGCCAGCAGCTTAGGCACAGGGGATTGGAGCTATGGCTACACCTTC. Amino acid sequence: CASSLGTGDWSYGYTF.

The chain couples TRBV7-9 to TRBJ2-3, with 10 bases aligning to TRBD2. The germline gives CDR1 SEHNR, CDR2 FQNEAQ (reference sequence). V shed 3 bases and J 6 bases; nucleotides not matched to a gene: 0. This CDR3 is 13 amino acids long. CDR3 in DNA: TGTGCCAGCAGCTTGGGACTAGCGGATACGCAGTATTTT. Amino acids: CASSLGLADTQYF.

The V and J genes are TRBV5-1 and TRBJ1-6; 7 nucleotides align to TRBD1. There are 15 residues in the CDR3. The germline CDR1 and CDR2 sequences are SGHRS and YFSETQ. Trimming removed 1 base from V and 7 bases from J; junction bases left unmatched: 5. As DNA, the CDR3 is TGCGCCAGCAGCTTGAGACAGGGCGTAAATTCACCCCTCCACTTT. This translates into CASSLRQGVNSPLHF.

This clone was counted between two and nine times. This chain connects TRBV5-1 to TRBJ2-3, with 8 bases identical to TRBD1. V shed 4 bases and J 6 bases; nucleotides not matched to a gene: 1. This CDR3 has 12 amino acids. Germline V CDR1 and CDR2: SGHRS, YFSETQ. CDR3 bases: TGCGCCAGCAGCGGACAGGGTGATACGCAGTATTTT. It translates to CASSGQGDTQYF.

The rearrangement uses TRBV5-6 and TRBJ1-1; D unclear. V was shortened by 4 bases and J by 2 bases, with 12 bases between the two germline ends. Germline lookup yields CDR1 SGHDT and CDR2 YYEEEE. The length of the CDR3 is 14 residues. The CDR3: CASSPGDYNTEAFF. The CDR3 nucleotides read TGTGCCAGCAGCCCCGGCGACTATAACACTGAAGCTTTCTTT. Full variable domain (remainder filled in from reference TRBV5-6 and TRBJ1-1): DAGVTQSPTHLIKTRGQQVTLRCSPKSGHDTVSWYQQALGQGPQFIFQYYEEEERQRGNFPDRFSGHQFPNYSSELNVNALLLGDSALYLCASSPGDYNTEAFFGQGTRLTVV.

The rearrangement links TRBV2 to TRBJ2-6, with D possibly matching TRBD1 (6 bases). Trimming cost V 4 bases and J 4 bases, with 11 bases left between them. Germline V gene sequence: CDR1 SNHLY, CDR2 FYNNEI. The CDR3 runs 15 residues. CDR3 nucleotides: TGTGCCAGCAGTGGAGGGGGTATGGGGGCCAACGTCCTGACTTTC. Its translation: CASSGGGMGANVLTF. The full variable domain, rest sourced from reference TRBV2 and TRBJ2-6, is EPEVTQTPSHQVTQMGQEVILRCVPISNHLYFYWYRQILGQKVEFLVSFYNNEISEKSEIFDDQFSVERPDGSNFTLKIRSTKLEDSAMYFCASSGGGMGANVLTFGAGSRLTVL.

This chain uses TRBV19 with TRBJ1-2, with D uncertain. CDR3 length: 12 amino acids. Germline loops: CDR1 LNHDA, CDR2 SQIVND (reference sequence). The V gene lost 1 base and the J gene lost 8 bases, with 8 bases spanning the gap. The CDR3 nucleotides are TGTGCCAGTAGTATAGTATCCGGGGGCTACACCTTC. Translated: CASSIVSGGYTF. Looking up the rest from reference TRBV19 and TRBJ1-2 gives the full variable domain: DGGITQSPKYLFRKEGQNVTLSCEQNLNHDAMYWYRQDPGQGLRLIYYSQIVNDFQKGDIAEGYSVSREKKESFPLTVTSAQKNPTAFYLCASSIVSGGYTFGSGTRLTVV.

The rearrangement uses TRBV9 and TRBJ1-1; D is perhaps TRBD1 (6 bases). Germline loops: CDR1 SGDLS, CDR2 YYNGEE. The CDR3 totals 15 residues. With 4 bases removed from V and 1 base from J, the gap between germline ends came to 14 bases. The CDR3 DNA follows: TGTGCCAGCAGCCCCCGGGGAGGGGGGAACACTGAAGCTTTCTTT. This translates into CASSPRGGGNTEAFF.

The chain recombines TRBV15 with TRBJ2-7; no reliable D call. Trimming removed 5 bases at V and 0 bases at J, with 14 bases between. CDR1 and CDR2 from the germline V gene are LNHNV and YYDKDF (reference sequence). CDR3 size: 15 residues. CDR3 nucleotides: TGTGCCACCAGCTATACCGGGTCGCCCTCCTACGAGCAGTACTTC. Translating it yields CATSYTGSPSYEQYF. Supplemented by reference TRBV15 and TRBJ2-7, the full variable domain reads DAMVIQNPRYQVTQFGKPVTLSCSQTLNHNVMYWYQQKSSQAPKLLFHYYDKDFNNEADTPDNFQSRRPNTSFCFLDIRSPGLGDTAMYLCATSYTGSPSYEQYFGPGTRLTVT.

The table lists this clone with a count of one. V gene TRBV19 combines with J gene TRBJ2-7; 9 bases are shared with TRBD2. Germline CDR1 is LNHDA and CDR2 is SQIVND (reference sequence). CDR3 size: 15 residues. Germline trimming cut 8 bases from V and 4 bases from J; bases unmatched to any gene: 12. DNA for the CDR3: TGTGCCAGTTCCCCTAGCGGGGCCAGGGGGTACGAGCAGTACTTC. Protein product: CASSPSGARGYEQYF.

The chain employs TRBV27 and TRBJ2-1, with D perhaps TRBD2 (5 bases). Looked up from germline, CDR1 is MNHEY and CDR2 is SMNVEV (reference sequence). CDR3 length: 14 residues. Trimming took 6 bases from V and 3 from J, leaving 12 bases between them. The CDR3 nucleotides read TGTGCCAGCAGCGTGGGTGGGAGCTACAATGAGCAGTTCTTC. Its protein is CASSVGGSYNEQFF.